These T cell receptor beta chains were read from a single sample in a study of blood T cell repertoires in COVID-19. The assay was immunoSEQ multiplex PCR, and TCRdb's table has in-frame clones only and misses some. The data show some 50,000 clones, 85% to 90% seen once. Sequencing was performed on peripheral blood. Receptor source: a human donor in a cohort sampled during active COVID-19. CDR3s include the opening cysteine and the closing phenylalanine or tryptophan. D genes are given only for firm matches. Expanded clones get a size class; other rows say once, few or many, or leave the size out.

size	V	D	J	CDR3	DNA
.	TRBV7-2	TRBD2	TRBJ2-7	CASSLELAGDGEQYF	TGTGCCAGCAGCTTAGAACTAGCGGGAGATGGGGAGCAGTACTTC
.	TRBV6-2/TRBV6-3	.	TRBJ2-1	CASSYSPPSGVYNEQFF	TGTGCCAGCAGTTACAGCCCCCCCAGCGGCGTCTACAATGAGCAGTTCTTC
.	TRBV4-1	.	TRBJ1-1	CASSQGRGTEAFF	TGCGCCAGCAGCCAAGGTAGGGGCACTGAAGCTTTCTTT
once	TRBV5-6	TRBD2	TRBJ2-7	CASSGAGGSEQYF	TGTGCCAGCAGCGGGGCGGGGGGGAGCGAGCAGTACTTC
.	TRBV4-2	TRBD2	TRBJ2-3	CASSQRTSGSTDTQYF	TGTGCCAGCAGCCAACGGACTAGCGGAAGCACAGATACGCAGTATTTT
.	TRBV7-8	.	TRBJ1-4	CASSRRARTTNEKLFF	TGTGCCAGCAGCCGCAGGGCCAGGACAACTAATGAAAAACTGTTTTTT
.	TRBV11-3	TRBD2	TRBJ2-6	CASSLGGGGSGANVLTF	TGTGCCAGCAGCTTAGGGGGCGGGGGCTCTGGGGCCAACGTCCTGACTTTC
once	TRBV25-1	.	TRBJ2-1	CASSELPGNNEQFF	TGTGCCAGCAGTGAATTGCCAGGGAACAATGAGCAGTTCTTC
few	TRBV27	.	TRBJ2-7	CASSPRQATYEQYF	TGTGCCAGCAGTCCCCGACAGGCCACCTACGAGCAGTACTTC
.	TRBV7-9	TRBD1	TRBJ1-2	CASSPGQGYGYTF	TGTGCCAGCAGCCCCGGACAGGGGTATGGCTACACCTTC
few	TRBV7-9	TRBD1	TRBJ1-5	CASSSGQGSQPQHF	TGTGCCAGCAGCTCCGGACAGGGGAGTCAGCCCCAGCATTTT
.	TRBV19	TRBD1	TRBJ1-1	CASSIGTGKAFF	TGTGCCAGTAGTATAGGGACAGGGAAAGCTTTCTTT
.	TRBV5-1	.	TRBJ1-4	CASSLEAGMGEKLFF	TGCGCCAGCAGCTTGGAGGCTGGTATGGGCGAAAAACTGTTTTTT
.	TRBV25-1	TRBD1	TRBJ2-3	CASSEGGGRGRSDTQYF	TGTGCCAGCAGTGAAGGAGGTGGCAGGGGGCGTTCGGATACGCAGTATTTT
.	TRBV18	TRBD1	TRBJ1-1	CASSATGLGEAFF	TGTGCCAGCTCAGCGACAGGGCTTGGAGAAGCTTTCTTT
.	TRBV4-3	.	TRBJ1-2	CASSLRTGIFDGGYTF	TGCGCCAGCAGCCTTCGTACAGGGATTTTCGATGGAGGCTACACCTTC
once	TRBV6-1	TRBD1	TRBJ1-6	CASSEALTGVNSPLHF	TGTGCCAGCAGTGAAGCCCTGACAGGGGTTAATTCACCCCTCCACTTT
.	TRBV18	.	TRBJ2-7	CASSPEIQSSYEQYF	TGTGCCAGCTCACCAGAAATACAGAGCTCCTACGAGCAGTACTTC
.	TRBV3-1/TRBV3-2	TRBD1	TRBJ1-1	CASSRGTGVTEAFF	TGTGCCAGCAGCCGGGGGACAGGGGTGACTGAAGCTTTCTTT